Reported below is one T cell receptor beta chain. This record belongs to a study of OX40 agonist ivuxolimab in advanced cancers. Deletions cut 8 bases from V and 5 bases from J, with 13 bases between. CDR3 size: 13 residues. Germline CDR1 and CDR2: MNHNS and SASEGT. Assay used: immunoSEQ multiplex PCR; TCRdb lists only in-frame clones, some missing. Among 53,000 or so clones listed, 75% to 85% were seen once. The chain employs TRBV6-1 and TRBJ1-5; D is undetermined. The sample in question was CD4+ or CD8+ T cells sorted from blood, obtained in a trial of the OX40 agonist ivuxolimab. The receptor comes from an adult with an advanced solid tumor such as melanoma, head and neck, liver or kidney cancer. This chain's CDR3 is CASSTTTDQPQHF. CDR3 bases: TGTGCCAGCTCTACGACCACAGATCAGCCCCAGCATTTT.